This TCR beta chain was profiled in a study of shared clonotypes between healthy human individuals. Notes on the study in general: Sequencing depth was predicted to influence how clonotypes are shared among donors.

V lost 2 bases and J lost 4, with 11 bases in between. This CDR3 spans 14 amino acids. Germline V gene lookup returns CDR1 LNHDA and CDR2 SQIVND (reference sequence). Remarks on this clone: Its antigen is not identified.

At the deep level, the assay was run. Method: immunoSEQ multiplex PCR; TCRdb's copy keeps in-frame clones and lacks some. Of about 490,000 clones listed, roughly 80% are singletons. The sequenced sample was PBMCs. The clonotype was recovered from a woman in her 40s in good health. Some clones in this sample may be carry-over from other donors' samples. The chain combines TRBV19 with TRBJ1-1; unclear D gene. CDR3 residues: CASSINGPVTEAFF. Here the CDR3 DNA reads TGTGCCAGTAGTATAAATGGCCCGGTCACTGAAGCTTTCTTT.